These 13 T cell receptor beta chains originate from one sample sequenced in a study of blood T cell repertoires in COVID-19. TCRdb keeps only in-frame clones here, not all; method: immunoSEQ multiplex PCR. This table has about 210,000 clones, about 89% appearing once. The sample was peripheral blood. All receptors derive from a woman between 35 and 50 years old with acute or convalescent COVID-19.

The chain combines TRBV5-1 with TRBJ1-2; D may be TRBD1 (5 bases). From germline, CDR1 is SGHRS and CDR2 YFSETQ. Trimming cost V 0 bases and J 3 bases, with 15 bases left between them. CDR3 length: 16 amino acids. The CDR3 is CASSLDSRQGDYGYTF. In DNA form, the CDR3 reads TGCGCCAGCAGCTTGGATAGTCGGCAGGGTGACTATGGCTACACCTTC.

The chain has TRBV10-2 and TRBJ2-1; no clear D. The CDR3 runs 14 residues. V was shortened by 5 bases and J by 0 bases, with 8 bases between the two germline ends. The germline gives CDR1 WSHSY, CDR2 SAAADI. This chain's CDR3 is CASSPTSSYNEQFF. CDR3 sequence (DNA): TGCGCCAGCAGTCCAACGAGCTCCTACAATGAGCAGTTCTTC.

This clone was detected once. The chain joins TRBV5-1 to TRBJ2-7, with TRBD1 identical over 10 bases. J lost 4 bases, V lost 4 bases, and 8 bases had no gene match. Germline V gene sequence: CDR1 SGHRS, CDR2 YFSETQ. CDR3 size: 15 residues. CDR3 residues: CASSPYWGQGYEQYV. The CDR3 nucleotides read TGCGCCAGCAGCCCTTATTGGGGACAGGGGTACGAGCAGTACGTC.

This chain connects TRBV30 to TRBJ1-2; D unresolved. CDR3 length equals 12 residues. The V end lost 7 bases, the J end lost 4 bases, and 13 bases lay between the germline ends. The germline V gene encodes CDR1 GTSNPN and CDR2 SVGIG (reference sequence). CDR3 DNA sequence: TGTGCCTCCGAGTCGGGGTCCTATGGCTACACCTTC. This codes for CASESGSYGYTF.

The chain has TRBV6-1 and TRBJ1-2; D might be TRBD1 (5 bases). CDR3 length: 18 residues. Trimming cost V 3 bases and J 4 bases, with 24 bases left between them. Germline V lookup: CDR1 MNHNS, CDR2 SASEGT. CDR3 residues: CASSDASGRSSSFYGYTF. The CDR3 bases are TGTGCCAGCAGTGATGCCTCAGGGCGGTCTTCTTCTTTCTATGGCTACACCTTC.

V gene TRBV7-9 combines with J gene TRBJ1-2; 8 nucleotides line up with TRBD1. V lost 3 bases and J lost 6; bases outside the gene matches: 6. The CDR3 has 14 amino acids. Germline values: CDR1 SEHNR, CDR2 FQNEAQ (reference sequence). The CDR3 loop reads CASSFGQGGDGYTF. The CDR3 bases are TGTGCCAGCAGCTTCGGACAGGGAGGGGATGGCTACACCTTC.

The J gene is TRBJ1-2, the V gene TRBV12-3 or TRBV12-4; D ambiguous. The CDR3 has 12 amino acids. The V gene lost 7 bases and the J gene lost 9 bases, with 15 bases spanning the gap. CDR3 in amino acids: CASTRGGSSYTF. The CDR3 DNA reads as TGTGCCAGCACCCGAGGTGGGAGTAGCTACACCTTC.

The V gene is TRBV7-9, the J gene TRBJ1-3; D is perhaps TRBD1 (5 bases). CDR1 is SEHNR and CDR2 is FQNEAQ in the germline V gene (reference sequence). V gave up 4 bases and J gave up 0 bases, with 16 bases separating them. The CDR3 extends over 17 amino acids. CDR3 nucleotide sequence: TGTGCCAGCAGCTCAGACAGACTCTACAACTCTGGAAACACCATATATTTT. Translated, it gives CASSSDRLYNSGNTIYF. The whole variable domain, filled in from reference TRBV7-9 and TRBJ1-3, reads DTGVSQNPRHKITKRGQNVTFRCDPISEHNRLYWYRQTLGQGPEFLTYFQNEAQLEKSRLLSDRFSAERPKGSFSTLEIQRTEQGDSAMYLCASSSDRLYNSGNTIYFGEGSWLTVV.

CDR3 sequence: CARGTLTTPNYGYTF. Written as DNA, the CDR3 is TGTGCCAGAGGAACATTGACAACCCCTAACTATGGCTACACCTTC. The genes are TRBV2 and TRBJ1-2; D is undetermined. Germline values: CDR1 SNHLY, CDR2 FYNNEI. V lost 9 bases and J lost 0, with 17 bases in between. The CDR3 runs to 15 residues. Filled out from reference TRBV2 and TRBJ1-2, the complete variable domain reads EPEVTQTPSHQVTQMGQEVILRCVPISNHLYFYWYRQILGQKVEFLVSFYNNEISEKSEIFDDQFSVERPDGSNFTLKIRSTKLEDSAMYFCARGTLTTPNYGYTFGSGTRLTVV.

V usage is TRBV2 and J usage is TRBJ2-7; the D is unclear. The CDR3 spans 13 residues. Trimming took 7 bases from V and 0 from J, leaving 10 bases between them. From germline, CDR1 is SNHLY and CDR2 FYNNEI. In DNA form, the CDR3 reads TGTGCCAGCATTCGGTTGAGCTCCTACGAGCAGTACGTC. Residues: CASIRLSSYEQYV.

The chain uses TRBV10-3 and TRBJ2-1; TRBD2 might be the D (7 bases). Germline loops: CDR1 ENHRY, CDR2 SYGVKD. Trimming stripped 8 bases from V and 5 bases from J, with 19 bases between. CDR3 length equals 15 residues. The CDR3 nucleotides are TGTGCCATCGAGGGAGGGGGGGGGAAGGACAATGAGCAGTTCTTC. Translation: CAIEGGGGKDNEQFF.

The J gene is TRBJ1-1, the V gene TRBV3-1 (or the pseudogene TRBV3-2); perhaps TRBD1 as D (6 bases). Germline V gene lookup returns CDR1 LGHDT and CDR2 YNNKEL (reference sequence). V was clipped by 4 bases and J by 1 base, with 13 bases between them. This CDR3 comprises 15 residues. CDR3 sequence (DNA): TGTGCCAGCAGCCCCTGGGACACTTCGAACACTGAAGCTTTCTTT. Translating gives CASSPWDTSNTEAFF.

The rearrangement links TRBV6-5 to TRBJ1-1; the D is unclear. The CDR3 consists of 13 residues. Germline V gives CDR1 MNHEY, CDR2 SVGAGI. Trimming left V 4 bases short and J 3 bases short, with 9 bases between. CDR3 region: CASSSGRDTEAFF. As DNA, the CDR3 is TGTGCCAGCAGTTCTGGGAGGGACACTGAAGCTTTCTTT.